One and the same sample provided the 18 T cell receptor beta chains below, sequenced in a study of regulatory T cells in long-lasting Graves disease. Libraries of TCR beta came from iRepertoire HTBI primers plus Arm-PCR of CDR3 regions. TCRdb used MiXCR to reprocess the multiplex PCR reads, holding one entry per CDR3 protein. The data show 550,000 to 650,000 distinct CDR3 sequences, 15% to 20% seen once. Indicated time point: newly diagnosed GD, antithyroid drugs for less than 3 months. The TCR library was made from RNA that had been extracted from PBMCs in TRIzol. In addition, the sample was reused for a study of T cells in Graves' hyperthyroidism and ophthalmopathy.

The input for sequencing was peripheral blood mononuclear cells (PBMCs), taken at new diagnosis, from a patient treated with antithyroid drugs. These receptors originate from a man between 18 and 29 years old with Graves disease.

This clonotype has ten or more counts. The chain uses TRBV7-9 and TRBJ2-7; a possible D gene is TRBD2 (5 bases). This CDR3 comprises 13 residues. CDR1 is SEHNR, CDR2 FQNEAQ, per germline (reference sequence). V lost 8 bases and J 2 bases, leaving 13 bases between the germline ends. CDR3: CASARREAYEQYF. CDR3 nucleotides: TGTGCCAGCGCTAGACGGGAAGCCTACGAGCAGTACTTC.

Comment on this clonotype: A read error may be the cause here, since a much bigger clone is one base away. The J gene is TRBJ2-3, the V gene TRBV13; 11 nucleotides line up with TRBD2. The DNA end is a closer match to TRBJ2-7, so the J assignment may be wrong. From germline, CDR1 is PRHDT and CDR2 FYEKMQ (reference sequence). The CDR3 covers 15 residues. Written as DNA, the CDR3 is TGTGCCAGCAGCCCGGGACTAGCGGCAGACTACGAGCAGTACTTC. Protein product: CASSPGLAADYEQYF.

This clonotype was recorded many times. The chain has TRBV7-2 and TRBJ2-3, with unresolved D. CDR1 and CDR2 (germline): SGHTA, FQGNSA. Trimming removed 3 bases at V and 11 bases at J, with 15 bases between. This CDR3 region has 13 residues. The CDR3 region is CASSLTDRWRQYF. The CDR3 DNA sequence: TGTGCCAGCAGCTTGACGGACCGTTGGCGGCAGTATTTT.

The CDR3 DNA sequence: TGCAGTGCCCCAACTAGCGGGAGGGCGTACGAGCAGTACTTC. Amino acid sequence: CSAPTSGRAYEQYF. The chain couples TRBV20-1 to TRBJ2-7; 13 bases are shared with TRBD2. This CDR3 has 14 amino acids. The V gene end was trimmed by 6 bases and the J gene end by 4 bases; junction bases not matched to a gene: 6. Germline CDR1 is DFQATT and CDR2 is SNEGSKA (reference sequence).

This clonotype was seen a few times. V is TRBV9 and J is TRBJ2-7, with D possibly being TRBD2 (5 bases). In germline, CDR1 is SGDLS, CDR2 YYNGEE. The length of the CDR3 is 14 residues. With 4 bases removed from V and 7 bases from J, the gap between germline ends came to 18 bases. The CDR3 nucleotides read TGTGCCAGCAGCCCTCCCGCCAACACGGGGGAGCAGTACTTC. Its protein is CASSPPANTGEQYF.

CDR3 nucleotides: TGTGCCAGCAGCCAATGGAGCCTAGGGAGCACAGATACGCAGTATTTT. It yields the protein CASSQWSLGSTDTQYF. This chain connects TRBV3-1 to TRBJ2-3; D uncertain. This CDR3 has 16 amino acids. V lost 2 bases, J lost 0 bases, and 12 bases lay in between. Germline CDR1 is LGHDT and CDR2 is YNNKEL (reference sequence).

This clonotype has ten or more counts. This chain connects TRBV3-1 to TRBJ2-1, with D tentatively TRBD1 (5 bases). Germline values: CDR1 LGHDT, CDR2 YNNKEL (reference sequence). The V end lost 3 bases, the J end lost 9 bases, and 12 bases lay between the germline ends. The length of the CDR3 is 13 residues. The CDR3 sequence is CASSQGQVGEQFF. CDR3 coding DNA: TGTGCCAGCAGCCAGGGGCAGGTTGGTGAGCAGTTCTTC.

This chain links TRBV14 with TRBJ2-7, with 14 positions matching TRBD2. Per germline, CDR1 SGHDN and CDR2 FVKESK. J gave up 7 bases and V 4 bases, and 9 bases lay outside the gene matches. The CDR3 totals 16 residues. The chain's CDR3 is CASSRAGLAGGEEQYF. Written as DNA, the CDR3 is TGTGCCAGCAGCCGGGCCGGACTAGCGGGAGGAGAAGAGCAGTACTTC.

This clonotype was observed a few times. The V gene is TRBV19, the J gene TRBJ2-5; D possibly corresponds to TRBD1 (5 bases). Deletions cut 3 bases from V and 4 bases from J, with 12 bases between. Germline lookup yields CDR1 LNHDA and CDR2 SQIVND (reference sequence). There are 14 residues in the CDR3. DNA of the CDR3: TGTGCCAGTAGTATGGCCAGGGCGGTAGAGACCCAGTACTTC. It translates to CASSMARAVETQYF.

This clonotype was recorded at least ten times. The rearrangement links TRBV6-1 to TRBJ2-7; 7 nucleotides align to TRBD1. Germline CDR1 reads MNHNS; CDR2 reads SASEGT. This CDR3 is 15 amino acids long. The trim removed 0 bases at V and 6 bases at J, leaving 8 bases unmatched. CDR3 in amino acids: CASSEALLTGPEQYF. In DNA, the CDR3 is TGTGCCAGCAGTGAAGCGCTTCTGACAGGGCCCGAGCAGTACTTC.

The table lists this clonotype with many counts. The V and J genes are TRBV2 and TRBJ2-3; 7 nucleotides agree with TRBD2. The CDR3 contains 13 residues. The ends lost 8 bases at V and 4 bases at J; junction bases unmatched: 6. Germline V gene lookup returns CDR1 SNHLY and CDR2 FYNNEI. The DNA of the CDR3 is TGTGCCAGCCTAGCGGAGACCCCAGATACGCAGTATTTT. Its protein product is CASLAETPDTQYF. The complete variable domain, with remaining parts taken from reference TRBV2 and TRBJ2-3, reads EPEVTQTPSHQVTQMGQEVILRCVPISNHLYFYWYRQILGQKVEFLVSFYNNEISEKSEIFDDQFSVERPDGSNFTLKIRSTKLEDSAMYFCASLAETPDTQYFGPGTRLTVL.

This clonotype was picked up a small number of times. One end of the junction does not line up with germline, which may come from a read error. The genes are TRBV6-4 and TRBJ2-2; D is ambiguous. The CDR3 is 13 amino acids. Germline assignment: CDR1 MRHNA and CDR2 SNTAGT. The CDR3 sequence: CASQQANTRELFF. The CDR3 DNA follows: TGTGCCAGCCAACAAGCGAACACCAGGGAGCTGTTTTTT.

This clonotype was observed a single time. It is likely a read error: a sequence one base away is far more abundant. The chain couples TRBV3-1 to TRBJ2-3, with D maybe TRBD2 (6 bases). Germline lookup yields CDR1 LGHDT and CDR2 YNNKEL (reference sequence). The CDR3 contains 12 residues. As DNA, the CDR3 is TGTACCAGCAGTGACGGGACTGATACGCAGTATTTT. It yields the protein CTSSDGTDTQYF.

This clonotype was detected many times. The CDR3 loop reads CASSELVAGGYEQYF. DNA for the CDR3: TGTGCCAGCAGCGAACTCGTAGCGGGGGGTTACGAGCAGTACTTC. This chain uses TRBV11-2 with TRBJ2-7; 10 bases fit TRBD2. V trimming: 5 bases; J trimming: 4 bases; junction bases outside the gene matches: 8. Looked up from germline, CDR1 is SGHAT and CDR2 is FQNNGV. The CDR3 is 15 amino acids.

The DNA for the CDR3 is TGTGCCAGCAGTTTGCGGACTAGCGGACCTCCGGAGCAGTACTTC. This translates into CASSLRTSGPPEQYF. The chain couples TRBV12-3 or TRBV12-4 to TRBJ2-7, with TRBD2 identical over 10 bases. The J segment lost 7 bases and the V segment lost 3 bases, leaving 9 bases of the junction unmatched. This CDR3 region has 15 residues.

This clonotype has ten or more counts. The chain employs TRBV2 and TRBJ2-3; a weak D match, TRBD2 (6 bases). The ends were cut back, 6 bases at V and 6 bases at J, with 22 bases in the middle. Per germline, CDR1 SNHLY and CDR2 FYNNEI. This CDR3 spans 16 amino acids. The CDR3 spells CASSPRVLAAGDTQYF. The CDR3 nucleotides are TGTGCCAGCAGCCCCAGAGTACTAGCCGCGGGGGATACGCAGTATTTT.

This rearrangement joins TRBV19 to TRBJ2-3; D is unresolved. Germline values: CDR1 LNHDA, CDR2 SQIVND (reference sequence). The CDR3 is 13 residues long. V lost 4 bases and J 11 bases, leaving 16 bases between the germline ends. The CDR3 sequence: CASSKRGLDVQYF. CDR3 in DNA: TGTGCCAGTAGTAAAAGAGGCTTGGATGTGCAGTATTTT.

This clonotype showed up many times. The chain is built from TRBV11-1 and TRBJ2-1; D is possibly TRBD2 (6 bases). V shed 3 bases and J shed 3 bases, with 12 bases lying between them. The CDR3 is made up of 15 amino acids. The germline V gene has CDR1 SGHAT and CDR2 FQDESV (reference sequence). The CDR3 nucleotides are TGTGCCAGCAGCTTTGATAGCGGAAGCTACAATGAGCAGTTCTTC. It is translated as CASSFDSGSYNEQFF.